A selection of T cell receptor beta chains follows, all from one sample in a study of cytomegalovirus exposure and HLA in healthy donors. Sequenced by immunoSEQ multiplex PCR; TCRdb stores in-frame clones only, minus some. This table has 120,000 or so clones, approximately 80% appearing once. Sequenced: PBMCs. Every receptor here comes from a human donor in good health. Each CDR3 is given with its conserved first and last residue. D genes are given only for firm matches. Size is stated for part of the rows, as once, few or many counts, or as a class when the clone is expanded.

j_gene: TRBJ2-6
abundance: .
v_gene: TRBV7-3
d_gene: .
CDR3aa: CASRPPGGRISGANVLTF
CDR3nt: TGTGCCAGCAGACCACCTGGGGGGAGAATCTCTGGGGCCAACGTCCTGACTTTC

j_gene: TRBJ1-4
abundance: .
v_gene: TRBV6-5
d_gene: .
CDR3aa: CASSYRPRATNEKLFF
CDR3nt: TGTGCCAGCAGTTATAGACCCAGGGCAACTAATGAAAAACTGTTTTTT

j_gene: TRBJ2-5
abundance: .
v_gene: TRBV5-1
d_gene: TRBD2
CDR3aa: CASSLTSGSVETQYF
CDR3nt: TGCGCCAGCAGCTTGACTAGCGGGAGTGTTGAGACCCAGTACTTC

j_gene: TRBJ2-3
abundance: .
v_gene: TRBV5-4
d_gene: TRBD2
CDR3aa: CASSHDGGGVHLAYF
CDR3nt: TGTGCCAGCAGTCATGACGGGGGGGGCGTCCACCTGGCGTATTTT

j_gene: TRBJ2-3
abundance: .
v_gene: TRBV5-6
d_gene: TRBD2
CDR3aa: CASSLLSGSGSDTQYF
CDR3nt: TGTGCCAGCAGCTTGTTAAGCGGGAGTGGATCAGATACGCAGTATTTT

j_gene: TRBJ2-5
abundance: .
v_gene: TRBV28
d_gene: .
CDR3aa: CASSGHTYSQETQYF
CDR3nt: TGTGCCAGCAGTGGACACACCTACAGCCAAGAGACCCAGTACTTC

j_gene: TRBJ2-6
abundance: once
v_gene: TRBV11-2
d_gene: .
CDR3aa: CASSLESGYGANVLTF
CDR3nt: TGTGCCAGCAGCTTAGAGTCAGGTTATGGGGCCAACGTCCTGACTTTC

j_gene: TRBJ2-3
abundance: .
v_gene: TRBV7-3
d_gene: .
CDR3aa: CASSLNLARTDTQYF
CDR3nt: TGTGCCAGCAGCTTAAATCTAGCGAGAACAGATACGCAGTATTTT

j_gene: TRBJ1-1
abundance: .
v_gene: TRBV20-1
d_gene: .
CDR3aa: CSAQTGTMAFF
CDR3nt: TGCAGTGCCCAAACCGGGACAATGGCTTTCTTT

j_gene: TRBJ1-2
abundance: .
v_gene: TRBV6-5
d_gene: TRBD1
CDR3aa: CASSDRGEGGYTF
CDR3nt: TGTGCCAGCAGCGACAGGGGGGAAGGTGGCTACACCTTC

j_gene: TRBJ1-2
abundance: few
v_gene: TRBV18
d_gene: TRBD1
CDR3aa: CASSPPGTVNYGYTF
CDR3nt: TGTGCCAGCTCACCGCCCGGGACAGTAAACTATGGCTACACCTTC

j_gene: TRBJ1-5
abundance: .
v_gene: TRBV19
d_gene: .
CDR3aa: CASSTPETQDQPQHF
CDR3nt: TGTGCCAGTAGTACCCCGGAGACACAGGATCAGCCCCAGCATTTT

j_gene: TRBJ1-5
abundance: .
v_gene: TRBV6-5
d_gene: .
CDR3aa: CASRPDGWSNQPQHF
CDR3nt: TGTGCCAGCAGACCCGACGGGTGGAGCAATCAGCCCCAGCATTTT

j_gene: TRBJ2-6
abundance: .
v_gene: TRBV6-4
d_gene: TRBD1
CDR3aa: CASSEQGAGANVLTF
CDR3nt: TGTGCCAGCAGTGAACAGGGGGCAGGGGCCAACGTCCTGACTTTC